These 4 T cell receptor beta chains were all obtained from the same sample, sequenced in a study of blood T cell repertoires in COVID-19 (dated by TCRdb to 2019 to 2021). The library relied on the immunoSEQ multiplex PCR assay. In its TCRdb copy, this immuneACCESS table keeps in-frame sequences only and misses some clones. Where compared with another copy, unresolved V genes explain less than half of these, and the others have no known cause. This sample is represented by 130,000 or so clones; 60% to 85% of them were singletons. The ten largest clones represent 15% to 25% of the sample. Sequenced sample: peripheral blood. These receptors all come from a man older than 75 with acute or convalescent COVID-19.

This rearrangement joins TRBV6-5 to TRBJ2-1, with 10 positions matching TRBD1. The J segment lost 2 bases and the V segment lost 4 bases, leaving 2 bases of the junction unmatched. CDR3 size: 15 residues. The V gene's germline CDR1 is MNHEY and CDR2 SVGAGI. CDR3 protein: CASSSGTGAYNEQFF. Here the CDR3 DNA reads TGTGCCAGCAGTTCCGGGACAGGGGCCTACAATGAGCAGTTCTTC.

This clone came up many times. The DNA for the CDR3 is TGTGCCAGTCGGCGGGACTCTTATAATTCACCCCTCCACTTT. Translating it yields CASRRDSYNSPLHF. V is TRBV27 and J is TRBJ1-6, with D perhaps TRBD1 (5 bases). This CDR3 comprises 14 residues. Between the trimmed V and J ends, which lost 9 bases and 4 bases, there was a span of 13 bases. Germline values: CDR1 MNHEY, CDR2 SMNVEV (reference sequence).

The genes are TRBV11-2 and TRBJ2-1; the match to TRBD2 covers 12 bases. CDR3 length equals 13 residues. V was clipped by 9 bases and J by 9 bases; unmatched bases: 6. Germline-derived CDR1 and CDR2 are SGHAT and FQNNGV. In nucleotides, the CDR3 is TGTGCCAGTCTAGCGGGGGGGCCTAGTGAGCAGTTCTTC. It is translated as CASLAGGPSEQFF.

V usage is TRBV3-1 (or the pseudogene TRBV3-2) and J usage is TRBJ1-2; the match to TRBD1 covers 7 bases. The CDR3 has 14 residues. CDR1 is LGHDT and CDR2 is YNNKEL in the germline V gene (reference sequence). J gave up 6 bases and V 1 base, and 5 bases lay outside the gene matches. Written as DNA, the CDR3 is TGTGCCAGCAGCCAAGTAAGGGGGCGAGATGGCTACACCTTC. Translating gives CASSQVRGRDGYTF.